This is a list of T cell receptor beta chains from one sample in a study of shared clonotypes between healthy human individuals. This table comes from immunoSEQ multiplex PCR, and its TCRdb copy is limited to in-frame clones, with some not included. The profile shows hundreds of thousands of clones, less than 85% of them singletons. Input material: memory CD4+ T cells sorted from blood. The receptors originated from a woman under 40 in good health. Both conserved end residues are part of each CDR3. A D gene is named only where the DNA matches it firmly. A row's size may be missing; if present it is once, few, many or a size class.

abundance | j_gene | v_gene | d_gene | CDR3aa | CDR3nt
NA | TRBJ1-2 | TRBV5-4 | NA | CASSFQGNGYTF | TGTGCCAGCAGCTTCCAGGGTAATGGCTACACCTTC
NA | TRBJ1-5 | TRBV7-9 | NA | CASSLDSLQPQHF | TGTGCCAGCAGCTTAGACAGTCTTCAGCCCCAGCATTTT
NA | TRBJ2-5 | TRBV29-1 | TRBD2 | CSVGRTSGRETQYF | TGCAGCGTTGGGAGGACTAGCGGGAGAGAGACCCAGTACTTC
NA | TRBJ2-5 | TRBV18 | NA | CASSPRRADQETQYF | TGTGCCAGCTCACCGCGAAGAGCGGACCAAGAGACCCAGTACTTC
NA | TRBJ2-7 | TRBV27 | TRBD2 | CATRRGFGLAGYEQYF | TGTGCCACCAGAAGGGGCTTTGGGCTAGCGGGATACGAGCAGTACTTC
NA | TRBJ2-7 | TRBV27 | TRBD2 | CASSFLAGVLHEQYF | TGTGCCAGCAGTTTTCTAGCGGGAGTTCTGCACGAGCAGTACTTC
NA | TRBJ2-1 | TRBV29-1 | TRBD2 | CSAREAGVYEQFF | TGCAGCGCCCGAGAGGCGGGAGTATACGAGCAGTTCTTC
NA | TRBJ2-1 | TRBV7-8 | TRBD2 | CARDVAGEWNEQFF | TGTGCCAGAGACGTAGCGGGAGAATGGAATGAGCAGTTCTTC
NA | TRBJ2-1 | TRBV27 | TRBD2 | CASSLGRGSYNEQFF | TGTGCCAGCAGTCTGGGGAGGGGCTCCTACAATGAGCAGTTCTTC
NA | TRBJ2-7 | TRBV25-1 | NA | CASSADGTGSSEQYF | TGTGCCAGCAGTGCAGACGGGACGGGGTCGAGCGAGCAGTACTTC
few | TRBJ2-5 | TRBV2 | NA | CASSEVWAQRYF | TGTGCCAGCAGTGAAGTATGGGCCCAGAGGTACTTC
NA | TRBJ2-1 | TRBV27 | TRBD2 | CASRSGRTYWEQFF | TGTGCCAGTCGTAGCGGGAGAACGTATTGGGAGCAGTTCTTC
NA | TRBJ1-1 | TRBV2 | NA | CASSDIYEAFF | TGTGCCAGCAGTGATATTTATGAAGCTTTCTTT
few | TRBJ2-5 | TRBV10-1 | NA | CASSESGNRETQYF | TGCGCCAGCAGTGAGTCGGGGAACCGAGAGACCCAGTACTTC
NA | TRBJ2-1 | TRBV19 | TRBD2 | CASKPTSGSHFRNEQFF | TGTGCCAGTAAGCCGACTAGCGGGAGCCACTTTAGGAATGAGCAGTTCTTC
once | TRBJ2-7 | TRBV7-8 | TRBD1 | CASSSNPGQGLDEQYF | TGTGCCAGCAGCTCCAATCCAGGACAGGGCTTGGACGAGCAGTACTTC
NA | TRBJ2-2 | TRBV2 | NA | CAVNGESGELFF | TGTGCCGTTAATGGAGAATCCGGGGAGCTGTTTTTT
NA | TRBJ2-1 | TRBV5-1 | TRBD1 | CASSYRDSNEQFF | TGCGCCAGCAGCTACCGGGACAGTAATGAGCAGTTCTTC
NA | TRBJ2-3 | TRBV5-1 | TRBD2 | CASSLSGADTQYF | TGCGCCAGCAGCTTAAGCGGGGCAGATACGCAGTATTTT
NA | TRBJ2-5 | TRBV28 | NA | CASSFPSLETQYF | TGTGCCAGCAGTTTCCCCAGCTTAGAGACCCAGTACTTC
NA | TRBJ2-7 | TRBV27 | TRBD1 | CASRKALGQGTYEQYF | TGTGCCAGCAGGAAGGCCCTCGGACAGGGGACCTACGAGCAGTACTTC
NA | TRBJ2-2 | TRBV11-1 | NA | CASSLEGYVSTGELFF | TGTGCCAGCAGCTTAGAGGGTTACGTATCCACCGGGGAGCTGTTTTTT
NA | TRBJ2-7 | TRBV11-2 | NA | CASSTLQGISYEQYF | TGTGCCAGCAGCACCCTACAGGGAATCTCCTACGAGCAGTACTTC
NA | TRBJ2-7 | TRBV14 | TRBD2 | CASSQAGTSGRFPYF | TGTGCCAGCAGCCAAGCTGGGACTAGCGGGAGGTTTCCGTACTTC
NA | TRBJ1-3 | TRBV27 | NA | CASSLSLGDTIYF | TGTGCCAGCAGTTTATCTTTAGGGGACACCATATATTTT
NA | TRBJ2-1 | TRBV14 | TRBD1 | CASSQGTGTGGSPARNEQFF | TGTGCCAGCAGCCAAGGGACCGGGACAGGGGGCTCTCCAGCCAGAAATGAGCAGTTCTTC
NA | TRBJ1-1 | TRBV9 | NA | CASSVRRNTEAFF | TGTGCCAGCAGCGTACGCAGGAACACTGAAGCTTTCTTT
NA | TRBJ1-1 | TRBV6-1 | NA | CASMRQMNTEAFF | TGTGCCAGCATGAGACAGATGAACACTGAAGCTTTCTTT
NA | TRBJ1-4 | TRBV15 | NA | CATSRDIGGPDEKLFF | TGTGCCACCAGCAGAGATATCGGGGGGCCGGATGAAAAACTGTTTTTT
NA | TRBJ2-7 | TRBV6-1 | NA | CASSATVIGEQYF | TGTGCCAGCAGTGCGACGGTCATCGGTGAGCAGTACTTC
NA | TRBJ1-5 | TRBV5-1 | NA | CASSADSNQPQHF | TGCGCCAGCAGCGCGGATAGCAATCAGCCCCAGCATTTT
NA | TRBJ2-5 | TRBV30 | NA | CAWSVLREETQYF | TGTGCCTGGAGTGTATTACGGGAAGAGACCCAGTACTTC
NA | TRBJ2-7 | TRBV7-6 | TRBD2 | CASSLLTGKAGGPGKLYF | TGTGCCAGCAGCTTATTAACAGGGAAGGCGGGAGGGCCTGGGAAGTTATACTTC
NA | TRBJ1-1 | TRBV28 | NA | CASSLYGRARTEAFF | TGTGCCAGCAGTTTATACGGACGGGCAAGGACTGAAGCTTTCTTT
NA | TRBJ2-7 | TRBV7-6 | TRBD2 | CASSFGVAGASGEQYF | TGTGCCAGCAGCTTTGGCGTAGCGGGAGCCTCAGGCGAGCAGTACTTC
NA | TRBJ2-7 | TRBV10-2 | TRBD1 | CASSEGQGIYEQYF | TGCGCCAGCAGTGAGGGACAGGGGATCTACGAGCAGTACTTC
NA | TRBJ2-1 | TRBV5-1 | TRBD1 | CASSLTGTGTRGEQFF | TGCGCCAGCAGCTTGACCGGGACAGGGACAAGGGGTGAGCAGTTCTTC
NA | TRBJ2-3 | TRBV29-1 | TRBD2 | CSVGSSGSTDTQYF | TGCAGCGTTGGTTCTAGCGGGAGCACAGATACGCAGTATTTT
NA | TRBJ2-3 | TRBV7-8 | NA | CASSLLIAASGDTQYF | TGTGCCAGCAGCCTCCTTATAGCGGCCTCGGGGGATACGCAGTATTTT
NA | TRBJ1-1 | TRBV28 | NA | CASTLGGYSGTEAFF | TGTGCCAGCACCCTGGGGGGCTACTCGGGCACTGAAGCTTTCTTT
NA | TRBJ2-2 | TRBV7-7 | NA | CASSSMIDTGELFF | TGTGCCAGCAGCTCAATGATCGACACCGGGGAGCTGTTTTTT
NA | TRBJ1-1 | TRBV5-4 | TRBD1 | CASSLDREAEAFF | TGTGCCAGCAGCCTCGACAGGGAGGCTGAAGCTTTCTTT
NA | TRBJ2-2 | TRBV6-1 | TRBD1 | CATRGQSAGELFF | TGTGCCACCAGGGGGCAGTCGGCCGGGGAGCTGTTTTTT
NA | TRBJ2-6 | TRBV19 | NA | CATSKSSGANVLTF | TGTGCCACTTCTAAGAGCTCTGGGGCCAACGTCCTGACTTTC
NA | TRBJ1-1 | TRBV5-1 | NA | CASRKGGSATETEAFF | TGCGCCAGCAGGAAGGGGGGGTCTGCAACCGAGACTGAAGCTTTCTTT
NA | TRBJ2-3 | TRBV27 | TRBD1 | CASNRGTGSTDTQYF | TGTGCCTCAAACAGGGGGACAGGCAGCACAGATACGCAGTATTTT
NA | TRBJ2-2 | TRBV7-8 | NA | CASTFGGGADTGELFF | TGTGCCAGCACTTTTGGCGGGGGCGCAGACACCGGGGAGCTGTTTTTT
few | TRBJ1-5 | TRBV28 | NA | CASSMDTVVQPQHF | TGTGCCAGCAGCATGGACACGGTCGTTCAGCCCCAGCATTTT
NA | TRBJ2-3 | TRBV6-4 | NA | CASRAGRGLGGMTDTQYF | TGTGCCAGCAGGGCGGGCCGGGGTCTTGGAGGGATGACAGATACGCAGTATTTT
NA | TRBJ2-5 | TRBV29-1 | TRBD2 | CSVRLAGGPETQYF | TGCAGCGTACGACTAGCGGGAGGGCCGGAGACCCAGTACTTC
NA | TRBJ2-7 | TRBV18 | NA | CASSPDGAPSSYEQYF | TGTGCCAGCTCGCCAGATGGCGCACCAAGCTCCTACGAGCAGTACTTC
NA | TRBJ2-7 | TRBV28 | TRBD1 | CASRLPGQGSYEQYF | TGTGCCAGCAGGTTACCGGGACAGGGGTCCTACGAGCAGTACTTC
NA | TRBJ2-5 | TRBV4-1 | NA | CASSFGRGGSEETQYF | TGCGCCAGCAGCTTCGGCCGTGGGGGGTCGGAAGAGACCCAGTACTTC
NA | TRBJ2-7 | TRBV5-6 | TRBD1 | CASSADRFYEQYF | TGTGCCAGTTCCGCGGACAGGTTCTACGAGCAGTACTTC
NA | TRBJ2-3 | TRBV18 | TRBD1 | CASSPNMDRADTQYF | TGTGCCAGCTCACCAAATATGGACAGGGCAGATACGCAGTATTTT